This T cell receptor beta chain was recovered during a study of shared clonotypes between healthy human individuals. CD8 cells regarded as naive lacked CD45RO, were positively chosen for CCR7, and omitted terminally differentiated effector memory CD45RA+ cells. Method: immunoSEQ multiplex PCR; TCRdb's copy keeps in-frame clones and lacks some. Of about 2 million clones listed, approximately 95% are singletons. Germline V lookup: CDR1 SGHAT, CDR2 FQNNGV. Trimming pared 3 bases from V and 5 bases from J, leaving 16 bases between. The CDR3 consists of 15 residues. The clonotype comes from a young man in good health. Sequencing used naive CD8+ T cells sorted from blood. The rearrangement links TRBV11-2 to TRBJ2-5, with D tentatively TRBD2 (5 bases). CDR3 amino acids: CASSLGLTSGETQYF. The CDR3 nucleotides are TGTGCCAGCAGCTTGGGCTTGACCTCGGGGGAGACCCAGTACTTC.